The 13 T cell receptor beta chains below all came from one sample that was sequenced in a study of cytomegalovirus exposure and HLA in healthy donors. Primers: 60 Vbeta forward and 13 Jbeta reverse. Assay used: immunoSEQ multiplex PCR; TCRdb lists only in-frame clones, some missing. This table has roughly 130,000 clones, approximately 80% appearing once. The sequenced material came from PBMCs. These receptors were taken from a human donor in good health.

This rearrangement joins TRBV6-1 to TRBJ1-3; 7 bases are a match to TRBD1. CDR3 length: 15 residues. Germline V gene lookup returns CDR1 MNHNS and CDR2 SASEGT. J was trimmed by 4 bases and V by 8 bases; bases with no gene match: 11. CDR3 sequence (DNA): TGTGCCAGCTTAATTGACAGGGATTTAGGAAACACCATATATTTT. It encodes CASLIDRDLGNTIYF.

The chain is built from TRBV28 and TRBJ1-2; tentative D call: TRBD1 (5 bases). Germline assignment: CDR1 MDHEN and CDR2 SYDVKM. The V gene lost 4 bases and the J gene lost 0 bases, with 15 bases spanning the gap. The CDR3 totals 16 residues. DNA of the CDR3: TGTGCCAGCAGTTCCCAGCGGCGGGGGTCTAACTATGGCTACACCTTC. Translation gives CASSSQRRGSNYGYTF.

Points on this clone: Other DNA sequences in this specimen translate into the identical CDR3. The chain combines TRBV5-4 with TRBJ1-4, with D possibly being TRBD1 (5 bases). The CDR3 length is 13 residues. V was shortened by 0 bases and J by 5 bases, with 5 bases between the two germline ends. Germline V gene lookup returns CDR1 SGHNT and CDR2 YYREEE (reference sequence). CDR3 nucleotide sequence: TGTGCCAGCAGCTTGGCAGGGAATGAAAAACTGTTTTTT. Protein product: CASSLAGNEKLFF.

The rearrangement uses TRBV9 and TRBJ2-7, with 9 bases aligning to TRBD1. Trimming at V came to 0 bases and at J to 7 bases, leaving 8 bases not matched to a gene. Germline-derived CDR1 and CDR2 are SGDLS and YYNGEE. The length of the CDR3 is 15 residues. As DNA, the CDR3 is TGTGCCAGCAGCGTAGATAACAGGGGGCCTGGAGAGCAGTACTTC. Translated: CASSVDNRGPGEQYF.

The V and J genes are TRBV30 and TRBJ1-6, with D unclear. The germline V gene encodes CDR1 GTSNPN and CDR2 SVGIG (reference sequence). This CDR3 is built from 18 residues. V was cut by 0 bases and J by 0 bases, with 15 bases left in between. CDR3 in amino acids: CAWSVFRGEGSYNSPLHF. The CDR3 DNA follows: TGTGCCTGGAGTGTGTTCCGCGGGGAGGGCTCCTATAATTCACCCCTCCACTTT.

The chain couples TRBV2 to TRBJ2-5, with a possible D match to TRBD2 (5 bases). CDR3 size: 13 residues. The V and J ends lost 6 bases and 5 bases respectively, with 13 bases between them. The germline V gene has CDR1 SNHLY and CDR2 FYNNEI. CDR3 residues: CASSKTRGETQYF. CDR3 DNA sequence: TGTGCCAGCAGCAAAACTAGAGGGGAGACCCAGTACTTC. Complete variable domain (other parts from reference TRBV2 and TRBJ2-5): EPEVTQTPSHQVTQMGQEVILRCVPISNHLYFYWYRQILGQKVEFLVSFYNNEISEKSEIFDDQFSVERPDGSNFTLKIRSTKLEDSAMYFCASSKTRGETQYFGPGTRLLVL.

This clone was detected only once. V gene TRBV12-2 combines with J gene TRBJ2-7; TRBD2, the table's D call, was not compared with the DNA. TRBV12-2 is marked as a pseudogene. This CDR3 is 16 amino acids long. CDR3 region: CASRPTIAGRAYEQYF. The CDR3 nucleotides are TGTGCAAGTCGCCCAACTATAGCGGGCAGGGCCTACGAGCAGTACTTC.

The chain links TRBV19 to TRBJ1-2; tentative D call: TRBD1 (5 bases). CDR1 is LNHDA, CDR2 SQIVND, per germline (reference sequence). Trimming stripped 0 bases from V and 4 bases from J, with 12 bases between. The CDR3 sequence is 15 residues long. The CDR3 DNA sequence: TGTGCCAGTAGTATAGATGCAACAGGTACCTATGGCTACACCTTC. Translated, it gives CASSIDATGTYGYTF. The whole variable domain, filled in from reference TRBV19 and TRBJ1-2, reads DGGITQSPKYLFRKEGQNVTLSCEQNLNHDAMYWYRQDPGQGLRLIYYSQIVNDFQKGDIAEGYSVSREKKESFPLTVTSAQKNPTAFYLCASSIDATGTYGYTFGSGTRLTVV.

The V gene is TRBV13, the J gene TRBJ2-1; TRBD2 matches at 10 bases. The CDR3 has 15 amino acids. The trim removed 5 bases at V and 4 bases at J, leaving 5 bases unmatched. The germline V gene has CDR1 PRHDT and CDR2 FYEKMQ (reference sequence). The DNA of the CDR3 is TGTGCCAGCAGCGATGGGACTAGCGAGTACAATGAGCAGTTCTTC. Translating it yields CASSDGTSEYNEQFF.

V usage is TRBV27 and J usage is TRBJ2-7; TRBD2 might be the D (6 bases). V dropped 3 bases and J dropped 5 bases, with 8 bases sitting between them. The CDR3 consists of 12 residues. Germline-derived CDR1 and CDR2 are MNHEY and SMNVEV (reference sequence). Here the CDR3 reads CASSFAGNEQYF. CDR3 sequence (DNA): TGTGCCAGCAGTTTCGCGGGGAACGAGCAGTACTTC.

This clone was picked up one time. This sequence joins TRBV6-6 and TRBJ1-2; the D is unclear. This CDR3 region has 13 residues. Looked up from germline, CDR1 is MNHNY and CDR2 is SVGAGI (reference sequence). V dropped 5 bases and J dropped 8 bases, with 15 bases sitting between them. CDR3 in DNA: TGTGCCAGCAGTGGCGGGCTAAGAAGGGGCTACACCTTC. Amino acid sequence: CASSGGLRRGYTF.

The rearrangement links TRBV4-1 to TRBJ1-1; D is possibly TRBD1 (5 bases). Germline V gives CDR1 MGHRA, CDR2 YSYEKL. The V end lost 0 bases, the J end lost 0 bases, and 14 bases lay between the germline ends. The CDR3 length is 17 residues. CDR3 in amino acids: CASSQEALAGMNTEAFF. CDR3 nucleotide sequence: TGCGCCAGCAGCCAAGAAGCGTTGGCAGGGATGAACACTGAAGCTTTCTTT.

As DNA, the CDR3 is TGTGCCAGCAGTTACAGGGACCCGAACACTGAAGCTTTCTTT. Protein product: CASSYRDPNTEAFF. The chain joins TRBV4-2 to TRBJ1-1; weak D call: TRBD1 (6 bases). Trimming left V 6 bases short and J 1 base short, with 12 bases between. The germline V gene has CDR1 LGHNA and CDR2 YNFKEQ. This CDR3 region has 14 residues.